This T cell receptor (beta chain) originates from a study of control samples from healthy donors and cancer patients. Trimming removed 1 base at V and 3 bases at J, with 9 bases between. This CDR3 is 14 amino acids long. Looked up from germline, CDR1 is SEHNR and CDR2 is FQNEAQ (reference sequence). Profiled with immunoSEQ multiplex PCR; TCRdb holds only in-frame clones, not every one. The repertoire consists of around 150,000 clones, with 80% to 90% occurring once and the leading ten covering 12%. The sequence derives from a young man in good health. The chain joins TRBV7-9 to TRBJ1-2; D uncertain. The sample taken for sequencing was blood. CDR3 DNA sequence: TGTGCCAGCAGCTTAGAAAGATTCCACTATGGCTACACCTTC. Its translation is CASSLERFHYGYTF.